This T cell receptor (beta chain) was obtained from a study of cytomegalovirus exposure and HLA in healthy donors. Study summary: In a later analysis, it was reported that the roughly 130 validation repertoires had been produced on the same platform as the 690 or so repertoires belonging to the first cohort.

Per germline, CDR1 MNHNY and CDR2 SVGAGI (reference sequence). The CDR3 is made up of 16 amino acids. V gave up 4 bases and J gave up 2 bases; unmatched junction bases: 6. Comments on this clone: Its antigen is undetermined.

Findings and caveats of the study: TCR clusters originating in the first cohort tended to co-occur in the 120 validation repertoires, according to a later analysis.

The table came from immunoSEQ multiplex PCR; TCRdb's copy has only in-frame clones and leaves some out. The data hold about 110,000 clones, with 95% observed a single time. The source of this sequence is a woman aged 18-29 years in good health and CMV-seronegative. Sequenced material: PBMCs. The chain links TRBV6-6 to TRBJ1-5, with 9 bases fitting TRBD1. The CDR3 region is CASSSTDRGGNQPQHF. DNA for the CDR3: TGTGCCAGCAGTTCCACGGACAGGGGTGGCAATCAGCCCCAGCATTTT.